This is a list of T cell receptor beta chains from one sample in a study of OX40 agonist ivuxolimab in advanced cancers. The method was immunoSEQ multiplex PCR; TCRdb's version includes in-frame clones alone and lacks a portion of them. The sample lists approximately 60,000 clones; under 85% were seen once. The specimen was CD4+ or CD8+ T cells sorted from blood, collected in a trial of the OX40 agonist ivuxolimab. The receptor source for this set is an adult with an advanced solid tumor such as melanoma, head and neck, liver or kidney cancer. Each CDR3 is given with its conserved first and last residue. Size is omitted from some rows. Given values are once, few, many or a class for expanded clones.

J gene	V gene	clone size	CDR3 protein
TRBJ1-2	TRBV6-1	few	CASSVGYNYGYTF
TRBJ1-6	TRBV6-5	once	CASSYLARGNSPLHF
TRBJ2-3	TRBV29-1	-	CSVEPRGEQYF
TRBJ2-3	TRBV19	once	CASRAGRGGTDTQYF
TRBJ2-5	TRBV5-1	-	CATTLAGLSETQYF
TRBJ2-6	TRBV9	-	CASSVGSGRRGGANVLTF
TRBJ1-5	TRBV7-9	few	CATQGREDQPQHF
TRBJ1-2	TRBV2	-	CASSEWRSYGYTF
TRBJ2-1	TRBV4-1	-	CASSQDGTSAYNEQFF
TRBJ1-3	TRBV19	-	CATHGSDSSGNTIYF
TRBJ2-4	TRBV6-1	-	CASSERAVAKNIQYF
TRBJ1-2	TRBV7-2	-	CASSLVGGFGGGASGYTF